The 17 T cell receptor beta chains below come from one sample, sequenced in a study of OX40 agonist ivuxolimab in advanced cancers. The repertoire was sequenced with immunoSEQ multiplex PCR; TCRdb's copy has only in-frame clones and lacks some. The repertoire holds approximately 82,000 clones, about nine tenths seen once, with around 0.64% in the top ten. The sequences come from CD4+ or CD8+ T cells sorted from blood, collected in a trial of the OX40 agonist ivuxolimab. The receptors were sampled from an adult with an advanced solid tumor such as melanoma, head and neck, liver or kidney cancer.

The V call is TRBV11-3, the J call TRBJ2-5, with D perhaps matching TRBD2 (5 bases). Looked up from germline, CDR1 is SGHNT and CDR2 is YENEEA. Trimming left V 6 bases short and J 3 bases short, with 14 bases between. This CDR3 is 14 amino acids long. The CDR3 sequence: CASRYTGNEETQYF. The CDR3 region has the DNA TGTGCCAGCAGATACACCGGGAACGAAGAGACCCAGTACTTC. Combining the CDR3 with reference TRBV11-3 and TRBJ2-5 gives the whole variable domain EAGVVQSPRYKIIEKKQPVAFWCNPISGHNTLYWYLQNLGQGPELLIRYENEEAVDDSQLPKDRFSAERLKGVDSTLKIQPAELGDSAVYLCASRYTGNEETQYFGPGTRLLVL.

This sequence joins TRBV19 and TRBJ2-3; 8 nucleotides align to TRBD1. The germline V gene encodes CDR1 LNHDA and CDR2 SQIVND (reference sequence). V was clipped by 7 bases and J by 6 bases; unmatched bases: 21. This CDR3 has 18 amino acids. CDR3 residues: CASTLSPLGTGRADTQYF. The CDR3 region has the DNA TGTGCCAGTACCCTCTCCCCCCTGGGGACAGGCCGCGCGGATACGCAGTATTTT.

This chain's CDR3 is CASSLSGRASDTQYF. The CDR3 DNA reads as TGTGCCAGCAGTCTTAGCGGGAGGGCCTCAGATACGCAGTATTTT. The V and J genes are TRBV6-4 and TRBJ2-3, with 11 bases lining up with TRBD2. The germline V gene encodes CDR1 MRHNA and CDR2 SNTAGT. The length of the CDR3 is 15 residues. V dropped 5 bases and J dropped 4; count of bases not matched to a gene: 5.

The rearrangement uses TRBV7-8 and TRBJ2-5, with D perhaps matching TRBD1 (6 bases). CDR3 length: 14 residues. Germline values: CDR1 SGHVS, CDR2 FQNEAQ. V lost 0 bases and J 5 bases, leaving 10 bases between the germline ends. CDR3 amino acids: CASSLAYRVETQYF. In DNA form, the CDR3 reads TGTGCCAGCAGCTTAGCCTACAGGGTGGAGACCCAGTACTTC.

V is TRBV12-5 and J is TRBJ2-3; D possibly corresponds to TRBD2 (8 bases). Trimming removed 6 bases from V and 2 bases from J, with 15 bases in between. Germline CDR1 is LGHNT and CDR2 is FRNRAP. The CDR3 sequence is 15 residues long. CDR3 in amino acids: CASGREGALTDTQYF. In DNA form, the CDR3 reads TGTGCTAGTGGCCGGGAGGGGGCCCTCACAGATACGCAGTATTTT.

V is TRBV27 and J is TRBJ2-7, with D tentatively TRBD1 or TRBD2 (5 bases each). The V end was cut by 6 bases, the J end by 3 bases, with 18 bases between. CDR1 is MNHEY, CDR2 SMNVEV, per germline (reference sequence). This CDR3 has 15 residues. The DNA of the CDR3 is TGTGCCAGCAGCGATGCCGGGACGGGAATCTACGAGCAGTACTTC. Its protein is CASSDAGTGIYEQYF.

This clone was seen a single time. This chain connects TRBV5-1 to TRBJ2-1; D remains unclear. Germline-derived CDR1 and CDR2 are SGHRS and YFSETQ. The CDR3 is made up of 13 amino acids. V lost 3 bases, J lost 6 bases, and 10 bases lay in between. This CDR3 is CASSSRPANEQFF. The CDR3 region has the DNA TGCGCCAGCAGCTCCCGCCCGGCCAATGAGCAGTTCTTC.

The chain uses TRBV7-8 and TRBJ2-7, with D perhaps assigned TRBD1 or TRBD2 (6 bases each). The germline CDR1 and CDR2 sequences are SGHVS and FQNEAQ. Deletions cut 3 bases from V and 2 bases from J, with 8 bases between. The CDR3 consists of 13 residues. CDR3 residues: CASSLRDTYEQYF. In DNA form, the CDR3 reads TGTGCCAGCAGCTTGCGGGACACCTACGAGCAGTACTTC.

The DNA for the CDR3 is TGTGCCAGCAGCGTAGCCCCAGGGAACACTGAAGCTTTCTTT. Residues: CASSVAPGNTEAFF. The rearrangement links TRBV9 to TRBJ1-1; D remains ambiguous. V was trimmed by 0 bases and J by 1 base, leaving 7 bases between them. The germline CDR1 and CDR2 sequences are SGDLS and YYNGEE. CDR3 length: 14 residues.

The chain has TRBV19 and TRBJ2-1, with D possibly matching TRBD1 (5 bases). CDR1 is LNHDA, CDR2 SQIVND, per germline (reference sequence). Trimming removed 6 bases from V and 8 bases from J, with 20 bases in between. There are 15 residues in the CDR3. CDR3 bases: TGTGCCAGTAGACCCCGTGGGGCCCTAGGAGATGAGCAGTTCTTC. As protein: CASRPRGALGDEQFF. The variable domain in full, with the rest retrieved from reference TRBV19 and TRBJ2-1, is DGGITQSPKYLFRKEGQNVTLSCEQNLNHDAMYWYRQDPGQGLRLIYYSQIVNDFQKGDIAEGYSVSREKKESFPLTVTSAQKNPTAFYLCASRPRGALGDEQFFGPGTRLTVL.

The chain combines TRBV4-1 with TRBJ2-5; 8 positions agree with TRBD1. The CDR3 sequence is 15 residues long. Germline V lookup: CDR1 MGHRA, CDR2 YSYEKL. The V gene end was trimmed by 5 bases and the J gene end by 4 bases; junction bases not matched to a gene: 9. CDR3 loop: CASSTGQGAVETQYF. The CDR3 bases are TGCGCCAGCAGCACCGGGCAGGGGGCTGTAGAGACCCAGTACTTC.

This clone came up a few times. This rearrangement joins TRBV29-1 to TRBJ1-1; TRBD1 is a possible D gene (5 bases). V was pared by 4 bases and J by 4 bases, with 7 bases between. This CDR3 contains 11 residues. Per the germline V gene, CDR1 is SQVTM and CDR2 is ANQGSEA. The CDR3 protein is CSVVGGTEAFF. Written as DNA, the CDR3 is TGCAGCGTTGTCGGGGGCACTGAAGCTTTCTTT. The complete variable domain, with remaining parts taken from reference TRBV29-1 and TRBJ1-1, reads SAVISQKPSRDICQRGTSLTIQCQVDSQVTMMFWYRQQPGQSLTLIATANQGSEATYESGFVIDKFPISRPNLTFSTLTVSNMSPEDSSIYLCSVVGGTEAFFGQGTRLTVV.

The J gene is TRBJ2-3, the V gene TRBV11-3, with 8 bases lining up with TRBD2. Germline trimming cut 0 bases from V and 1 base from J; bases unmatched to any gene: 6. Germline CDR1 and CDR2: SGHNT and YENEEA. CDR3 length: 17 residues. CDR3 DNA sequence: TGTGCCAGCAGCTTAGATTGGAGCGGGAGTGGCACAGATACGCAGTATTTT. This encodes CASSLDWSGSGTDTQYF.

The V call is TRBV5-1, the J call TRBJ2-3; D call uncertain. Germline CDR1 SGHRS, CDR2 YFSETQ. Deletions cut 0 bases from V and 0 bases from J, with 8 bases between. The CDR3 extends over 15 amino acids. CDR3 DNA sequence: TGCGCCAGCAGCTTGGCCCAGCGAAGCACAGATACGCAGTATTTT. It yields the protein CASSLAQRSTDTQYF.

There are a few counts of this clone. Within the sample, other DNA sequences also encode this same CDR3. This chain joins TRBV9 and TRBJ2-7; D is ambiguous. Per the germline V gene, CDR1 is SGDLS and CDR2 is YYNGEE. The CDR3 has 14 residues. V was shortened by 0 bases and J by 3 bases, with 10 bases between the two germline ends. CDR3 loop: CASSVGVGLYEQYF. CDR3 bases: TGTGCCAGCAGCGTAGGCGTTGGCCTCTACGAGCAGTACTTC.

The rearrangement links TRBV6-5 to TRBJ1-2, with TRBD1 matching 7 bases. This CDR3 has 15 amino acids. The ends lost 3 bases at V and 6 bases at J; junction bases unmatched: 10. From germline, CDR1 is MNHEY and CDR2 SVGAGI. The CDR3 protein is CASSYFPGGTNGYTF. The CDR3 coding sequence is TGTGCCAGCAGTTATTTCCCAGGGGGAACTAATGGCTACACCTTC.

V is TRBV7-3 and J is TRBJ2-1; 10 nucleotides match TRBD1. The ends lost 3 bases at V and 9 bases at J; junction bases unmatched: 8. Germline-derived CDR1 and CDR2 are SGHTA and FQGTGA. The CDR3 loop spans 15 amino acids. DNA of the CDR3: TGTGCCAGCAGCTTCCTCCGGGACAGGGGAGGTGAGCAGTTCTTC. Its translation: CASSFLRDRGGEQFF.